This TCR beta chain was captured in a study of shared T cell receptors in the human thymus. Sequencing used immunoSEQ multiplex PCR; TCRdb keeps in-frame clones, though not all of them. The data contain about 610,000 clones, 88% of them singletons. V was cut by 7 bases and J by 2 bases, with 10 bases left in between. This CDR3 is built from 13 residues. The V gene's germline CDR1 is ENHRY and CDR2 SYGVKD. This sample was also put to use in a study of human thymus T cells. In that study: Having surgery to correct congenital heart defects, healthy Finnish infants acted as the donors. Resected material from corrective heart surgery provided the thymus tissue analysed. The authors found apparently biased V and J gene usage in thymic and blood repertoires. Thymic TCR repertoires of unrelated people reportedly overlapped highly.

The clonotype was recovered from a boy younger than two with a congenital heart defect. This chain connects TRBV10-3 to TRBJ2-3, with D unclear. Sequencing used thymocytes. The CDR3 DNA sequence: TGTGCCATCAATTCCAGGCACACAGATACGCAGTATTTT. Protein sequence: CAINSRHTDTQYF.